Shown below are 27 T cell receptor beta chains from a single sample sequenced in a study of OX40 agonist ivuxolimab in advanced cancers. The table came from immunoSEQ multiplex PCR; TCRdb's copy has only in-frame clones and leaves some out. The table includes fewer than 100,000 clones, around 90% detected once. Sequencing used CD4+ or CD8+ T cells sorted from blood, obtained in a trial of the OX40 agonist ivuxolimab. These receptors were collected from an adult with an advanced solid tumor such as melanoma, head and neck, liver or kidney cancer.

The J gene is TRBJ1-2, the V gene TRBV6-1, with 8 nucleotides matching TRBD1. The V and J ends lost 5 bases and 3 bases, in that order; junction bases with no gene match: 8. CDR3 length: 15 amino acids. The germline V gene has CDR1 MNHNS and CDR2 SASEGT. Written as DNA, the CDR3 is TGTGCCAGCAGTTTGACCGGGACAGGAGACTATGGCTACACCTTC. Amino acid sequence: CASSLTGTGDYGYTF.

For this clone: Other nucleotide sequences in the sample specify the same CDR3. The chain uses TRBV6-1 and TRBJ2-2; 9 positions match TRBD2. V was pared by 7 bases and J by 4 bases, with 7 bases of the junction left unmatched. From germline, CDR1 is MNHNS and CDR2 SASEGT. CDR3 length: 15 amino acids. The CDR3 region has the DNA TGTGCCAGCAAAGAGCGGGGGGCCAGCACCGGGGAGCTGTTTTTT. This gives the protein CASKERGASTGELFF.

The sample holds one count of this clone. This chain uses TRBV5-8 with TRBJ2-5; 9 bases map to TRBD1. Germline-derived CDR1 and CDR2 are SGHTS and YDEGEE. The CDR3 loop spans 14 amino acids. V was clipped by 3 bases and J by 5 bases; unmatched bases: 5. CDR3 residues: CASSSGQGWETQYF. CDR3 nucleotides: TGTGCCAGCAGCTCGGGACAGGGCTGGGAGACCCAGTACTTC.

V usage is TRBV5-1 and J usage is TRBJ1-3, with D perhaps matching TRBD1 (5 bases). Trimming took off 0 bases at V and 4 bases at J, with 17 bases between the two ends. Germline CDR1 SGHRS, CDR2 YFSETQ. The CDR3 has 17 amino acids. CDR3 residues: CASSLVGTGATGNTIYF. In nucleotides, the CDR3 is TGCGCCAGCAGCTTGGTTGGGACCGGGGCCACCGGAAACACCATATATTTT.

The chain carries TRBV7-8 and TRBJ1-5, with D possibly TRBD1 on 6 matching bases. This CDR3 spans 15 amino acids. Germline V gives CDR1 SGHVS, CDR2 FQNEAQ. With 2 bases removed from V and 1 base from J, the gap between germline ends came to 9 bases. The CDR3 nucleotides read TGTGCCAGCAGCTTACGAGGACAGAGCAATCAGCCCCAGCATTTT. Protein: CASSLRGQSNQPQHF.

CDR3 protein: CASIPGEAINYGYTF. The CDR3 DNA reads TGTGCCAGCATCCCGGGGGAGGCGATTAACTATGGCTACACCTTC. The genes are TRBV5-4 and TRBJ1-2, with D possibly TRBD1 on 5 matching bases. V gave up 6 bases and J gave up 1 base, with 16 bases separating them. Germline V lookup: CDR1 SGHNT, CDR2 YYREEE (reference sequence). The CDR3 totals 15 residues.

The chain couples TRBV6-6 to TRBJ2-7; no clear D. Germline-derived CDR1 and CDR2 are MNHNY and SVGAGI (reference sequence). The ends were cut back, 6 bases at V and 5 bases at J, with 11 bases in the middle. The CDR3 covers 12 residues. CDR3 sequence: CASSPRDDEQYF. As DNA, the CDR3 is TGTGCCAGCAGCCCTAGGGATGACGAGCAGTACTTC.

This sequence joins TRBV18 and TRBJ1-1, with 11 bases aligning to TRBD1. CDR1 is KGHSH, CDR2 LQKENI, per germline. The length of the CDR3 is 16 residues. V was pared by 6 bases and J by 1 base, with 7 bases of the junction left unmatched. The CDR3 is CASSRGQGEGNTEAFF. CDR3 bases: TGTGCCAGCTCCCGGGGACAGGGGGAGGGGAACACTGAAGCTTTCTTT. Combining the CDR3 with reference TRBV18 and TRBJ1-1 gives the whole variable domain NAGVMQNPRHLVRRRGQEARLRCSPMKGHSHVYWYRQLPEEGLKFMVYLQKENIIDESGMPKERFSAEFPKEGPSILRIQQVVRGDSAAYFCASSRGQGEGNTEAFFGQGTRLTVV.

The chain has TRBV11-2 and TRBJ2-2; 7 bases agree with TRBD1. Germline V lookup: CDR1 SGHAT, CDR2 FQNNGV. CDR3 length equals 16 residues. V was pared by 5 bases and J by 7 bases, with 13 bases of the junction left unmatched. The CDR3 sequence: CASSPKTGPAGGELFF. DNA of the CDR3: TGTGCCAGCAGCCCGAAGACAGGGCCCGCGGGCGGGGAGCTGTTTTTT.

The sample holds one count of this clone. At the DNA level, this CDR3 is encoded by other sequences in the same sample as well. J is TRBJ2-7 and V is TRBV6-5, with TRBD1 matching over 11 bases. CDR3 size: 15 residues. V lost 2 bases to trimming and J lost 5 bases; unmatched junction nucleotides: 5. Germline V gives CDR1 MNHEY, CDR2 SVGAGI. CDR3 residues: CASSYGGTGGDEQYF. The CDR3 DNA reads as TGTGCCAGCAGTTACGGCGGGACAGGGGGAGACGAGCAGTACTTC.

The rearrangement links TRBV6-1 to TRBJ2-2; D gene ambiguous. CDR1 is MNHNS and CDR2 is SASEGT in the germline V gene. The V and J ends lost 5 bases and 1 base respectively, with 5 bases between them. The CDR3 has 13 amino acids. CDR3 amino acids: CASSPVNTGELFF. The CDR3 nucleotides read TGTGCCAGCAGTCCGGTGAACACCGGGGAGCTGTTTTTT.

The chain joins TRBV18 to TRBJ2-2, with 7 bases fitting TRBD2. The CDR3 covers 15 residues. Unmatched junction bases numbered 7, after V lost 5 bases and J lost 4 bases. Per the germline V gene, CDR1 is KGHSH and CDR2 is LQKENI. Here the CDR3 reads CASSSRGDSTGELFF. The CDR3 DNA is TGTGCCAGCTCATCTCGGGGGGATTCCACCGGGGAGCTGTTTTTT.

The chain carries TRBV2 and TRBJ1-2; D may be TRBD1 (5 bases). Per germline, CDR1 SNHLY and CDR2 FYNNEI. V was trimmed by 4 bases and J by 8 bases, leaving 11 bases between them. The CDR3 runs to 12 residues. CDR3 DNA: TGTGCCAGCAGTGGGGGGGTGTCCGGCTACACCTTC. The encoded protein is CASSGGVSGYTF.

This clone was recorded a few times. V is TRBV29-1 and J is TRBJ2-5, with D possibly TRBD2 on 6 matching bases. The CDR3 runs to 11 residues. V was clipped by 0 bases and J by 9 bases, with 8 bases between them. Germline assignment: CDR1 SQVTM and CDR2 ANQGSEA. The CDR3, as DNA: TGCAGCGTTGAAGATGGAGGGGCCCAGTACTTC. The encoded protein is CSVEDGGAQYF. The variable domain in full, with the rest retrieved from reference TRBV29-1 and TRBJ2-5, is SAVISQKPSRDICQRGTSLTIQCQVDSQVTMMFWYRQQPGQSLTLIATANQGSEATYESGFVIDKFPISRPNLTFSTLTVSNMSPEDSSIYLCSVEDGGAQYFGPGTRLLVL.

The V and J genes are TRBV5-6 and TRBJ1-1, with D possibly TRBD1 on 5 matching bases. The germline V gene encodes CDR1 SGHDT and CDR2 YYEEEE. The V end lost 3 bases, the J end lost 1 base, and 22 bases lay between the germline ends. The CDR3 totals 18 residues. The CDR3 spells CASSSRVWGTGGNTEAFF. The DNA of the CDR3 is TGTGCCAGCAGCTCCCGGGTGTGGGGGACGGGAGGGAACACTGAAGCTTTCTTT.

The gene calls are TRBV28 and TRBJ2-7; D may be TRBD1 (5 bases). The CDR3 is 12 amino acids. V lost 7 bases, J lost 2 bases, and 9 bases lay in between. Germline CDR1 is MDHEN and CDR2 is SYDVKM. CDR3 sequence: CASTGYAYEQYF. CDR3 coding DNA: TGTGCCAGCACAGGGTATGCCTACGAGCAGTACTTC.

The rearrangement joins TRBV2 to TRBJ2-2, with 10 bases identical to TRBD1. The ends lost 2 bases at V and 5 bases at J; junction bases unmatched: 5. The CDR3 covers 16 residues. The germline V gene has CDR1 SNHLY and CDR2 FYNNEI. The CDR3 DNA follows: TGTGCCAGCAGTGAATTTGGGACAGGGGAAACCGGGGAGCTGTTTTTT. It specifies CASSEFGTGETGELFF.

The chain recombines TRBV5-1 with TRBJ2-1, with D perhaps matching TRBD2 (5 bases). The CDR3 extends over 16 amino acids. Germline V gene lookup returns CDR1 SGHRS and CDR2 YFSETQ. The V gene lost 0 bases and the J gene lost 5 bases, with 15 bases spanning the gap. The CDR3 DNA is TGCGCCAGCAGCTTGGACACTAGTGGGATCAACAATGAGCAGTTCTTC. Translation gives CASSLDTSGINNEQFF.

The V and J genes are TRBV7-2 and TRBJ1-4; the D gene is possibly TRBD1 (6 bases). Trimming took off 5 bases at V and 3 bases at J, with 13 bases between the two ends. The V gene's germline CDR1 is SGHTA and CDR2 FQGNSA. The CDR3 consists of 15 residues. The CDR3 here is CASSVLKGANEKLFF. In DNA form, the CDR3 reads TGTGCCAGCAGCGTACTAAAGGGGGCTAATGAAAAACTGTTTTTT.

The rearrangement joins TRBV5-1 to TRBJ1-2; 8 nucleotides agree with TRBD1. Per the germline V gene, CDR1 is SGHRS and CDR2 is YFSETQ. This CDR3 spans 16 amino acids. V dropped 4 bases and J dropped 6; count of bases not matched to a gene: 14. Here the CDR3 DNA reads TGCGCCAGCAGCCCGGACCCTCGACAGGGGATCGATGGCTACACCTTC. This sequence encodes CASSPDPRQGIDGYTF.

The chain carries TRBV2 and TRBJ2-5, with D uncertain. The germline V gene has CDR1 SNHLY and CDR2 FYNNEI. V was cut by 3 bases and J by 5 bases, with 7 bases left in between. The CDR3 has 12 amino acids. The CDR3 sequence is CASSELGETQYF. CDR3 sequence (DNA): TGTGCCAGCAGTGAGCTAGGGGAGACCCAGTACTTC.

This chain joins TRBV7-2 and TRBJ2-5; D remains unclear. Germline CDR1 and CDR2: SGHTA and FQGNSA. The germline V and J ends were trimmed by 5 bases and 1 base, with 14 bases remaining between them. The CDR3 consists of 15 residues. The CDR3 region is CASSPPGRRQETQYF. CDR3 sequence (DNA): TGTGCCAGCAGCCCCCCCGGGCGCCGCCAAGAGACCCAGTACTTC.

The chain couples TRBV29-1 to TRBJ2-7; D is possibly TRBD1 or TRBD2 (6 bases each). Between the trimmed V and J ends, which lost 5 bases and 6 bases, there was a span of 20 bases. The germline CDR1 and CDR2 sequences are SQVTM and ANQGSEA. This CDR3 comprises 14 residues. The CDR3 region has the DNA TGCAGCGTTCAAAACCAATACGGGGGCGGCGAGCAGTACTTC. Translated, it gives CSVQNQYGGGEQYF.

This clone was seen only once. The chain employs TRBV5-1 and TRBJ2-5, with D possibly matching TRBD1 (6 bases). CDR3 length: 13 amino acids. Germline CDR1 SGHRS, CDR2 YFSETQ. V lost 4 bases and J 2 bases, leaving 9 bases between the germline ends. Written as DNA, the CDR3 is TGCGCCAGCAGCATGGGACAACAAGAGACCCAGTACTTC. This encodes CASSMGQQETQYF.

The chain has TRBV14 and TRBJ2-2; 7 bases line up with TRBD1. The CDR3 contains 16 residues. Germline CDR1 SGHDN, CDR2 FVKESK. The V gene end was trimmed by 10 bases and the J gene end by 0 bases; junction bases not matched to a gene: 11. The CDR3 sequence: CATSLQGLSNTGELFF. The CDR3 DNA follows: TGTGCCACCTCACTACAGGGGCTGTCGAACACCGGGGAGCTGTTTTTT.

This clone was seen only a few times. The final CDR3 position lacks the conserved phenylalanine or tryptophan, pointing to a likely read error. V is TRBV19 and J is TRBJ1-6; no reliable D call. Germline assignment: CDR1 LNHDA and CDR2 SQIVND (reference sequence). CDR3 length equals 16 residues. V was cut by 2 bases and J by 2 bases, with 10 bases left in between. CDR3 protein: CASSIRGPTYNSPLHL. CDR3 DNA sequence: TGTGCCAGTAGTATACGAGGGCCCACCTATAATTCACCCCTCCACCTT.

This chain uses TRBV5-4 with TRBJ1-1; D is perhaps TRBD1 (6 bases). The V end lost 7 bases, the J end lost 1 base, and 11 bases lay between the germline ends. This CDR3 has 13 residues. Germline V lookup: CDR1 SGHNT, CDR2 YYREEE (reference sequence). Here the CDR3 DNA reads TGTGCCAGCTCCGGGGGCGCGAACACTGAAGCTTTCTTT. Amino acids: CASSGGANTEAFF.